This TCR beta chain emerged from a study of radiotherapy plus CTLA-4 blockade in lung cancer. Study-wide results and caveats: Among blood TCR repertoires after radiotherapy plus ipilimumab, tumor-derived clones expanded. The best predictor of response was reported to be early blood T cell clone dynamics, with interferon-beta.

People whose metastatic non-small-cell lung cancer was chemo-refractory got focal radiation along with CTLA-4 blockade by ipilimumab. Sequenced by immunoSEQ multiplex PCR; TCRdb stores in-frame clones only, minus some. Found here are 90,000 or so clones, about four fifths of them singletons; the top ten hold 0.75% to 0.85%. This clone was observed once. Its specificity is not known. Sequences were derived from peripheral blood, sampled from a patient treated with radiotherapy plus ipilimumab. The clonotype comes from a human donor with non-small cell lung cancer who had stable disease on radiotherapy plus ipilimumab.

CDR3 protein: CASSVSPPEVAASYEQYF. CDR3 nucleotide sequence: TGTGCCAGCAGCGTATCTCCCCCCGAGGTAGCTGCTTCCTACGAGCAGTACTTC. The chain is built from TRBV9 and TRBJ2-7; no clear D gene. The CDR3 runs 18 residues. Trimming shortened V by 1 base and J by 1 base, and 21 bases separated the two germline ends. CDR1 and CDR2 from the germline V gene are SGDLS and YYNGEE. Looking up the rest from reference TRBV9 and TRBJ2-7 gives the full variable domain: DSGVTQTPKHLITATGQRVTLRCSPRSGDLSVYWYQQSLDQGLQFLIQYYNGEERAKGNILERFSAQQFPDLHSELNLSSLELGDSALYFCASSVSPPEVAASYEQYFGPGTRLTVT.